This TCR beta chain was sequenced in a study of blood T cell repertoires in COVID-19. Overall study: Samples of COVID-19 (acute and convalescent) were obtained from the United States, Italy and Spain. T cells, B-cell-depleted T cells, or PBMCs provided the cDNA or gDNA that served as material.

How the authors handled the data: The assay estimated nucleated cells by amplifying reference gene primers. Measured with immunoSEQ multiplex PCR; TCRdb has only the in-frame clones, and not every one. V and J calls and clone size are as listed in that table; D and trimming were resolved from the DNA. The table includes 240,000 or so clones, approximately 78% detected once. CDR1 is SGHNT, CDR2 YYREEE, per germline (reference sequence). CDR3 size: 18 residues. Trimming at V came to 0 bases and at J to 4 bases, leaving 12 bases not matched to a gene. The clonotype comes from a woman aged 55-75 years with active or convalescent COVID-19. The chain employs TRBV5-4 and TRBJ2-2, with 7 bases fitting TRBD2. Sequenced material: peripheral blood. In DNA, the CDR3 is TGTGCCAGCAGCTTGGGGGCCATGGCCGGGGGGATCACCGGGGAGCTGTTTTTT. Translation: CASSLGAMAGGITGELFF.